This T cell receptor (beta chain) was observed in a study of control samples from healthy donors and cancer patients (dated by TCRdb to 2019 to 2021). Worth noting for this clone: Its binding antigen is unknown. No base quality values were provided; no much bigger clone lies one nucleotide off.

The method behind the library was the immunoSEQ multiplex PCR assay. As stored in TCRdb, this immuneACCESS dataset retains in-frame rearrangements with V and J assigned. A fraction of the clones does not appear; measured against another copy, unresolved V genes explain less than half of the discrepancy, and the remainder lacks a known reason. This sample is represented by some 39,000 clones; around four fifths of them were singletons. The ten largest clones add up to about 22% of the sample. The CDR3 covers 15 residues, taking in both the cysteine and the phenylalanine. The sequence is cut down to CDR3 DNA, 45 bases in frame from base 1. V is trimmed back by 7 bases and J by 8 bases, and the junction contains 13 bases that no gene match accounts for. The germline V gene yields SNHLY for CDR1 and FYNNEI for CDR2.

Recombination joined TRBV2 with TRBJ2-1, with 8 junctional bases fitting TRBD1. The source of this sequence is a woman between 55 and 75 years old with lung cancer. The specimen sequenced was PBMCs. The CDR3 loop reads CASTPRAAGGHEQFF. The nucleotide sequence is given as TGTGCCAGCACCCCAAGGGCGGCAGGGGGCCATGAGCAGTTCTTC. Reference TRBV2 and TRBJ2-1 genes cover what lies past the CDR3, so the full variable domain is EPEVTQTPSHQVTQMGQEVILRCVPISNHLYFYWYRQILGQKVEFLVSFYNNEISEKSEIFDDQFSVERPDGSNFTLKIRSTKLEDSAMYFCASTPRAAGGHEQFFGPGTRLTVL.